The rows below give T cell receptor beta chains drawn from one sample of a study of technical replicates of blood from a handful of donors. Method: immunoSEQ multiplex PCR; TCRdb's copy keeps in-frame clones and lacks some. This sample has roughly 76,000 clones, with about 86% found just once. The sequenced sample was PBMCs. The receptors derive from a human donor in good health. Some clones in this sample may be carry-over from other donors' samples. Both conserved end residues are part of each CDR3. A D gene is named only where the DNA matches it firmly. Clone size is stated in some rows and not others, as once, few, many or a class when expanded.

J	size	V	D	CDR3	DNA
TRBJ1-4	NA	TRBV5-1	TRBD1	CASSIDRDREKLFF	TGCGCCAGCAGCATCGACAGGGACAGGGAAAAACTGTTTTTT
TRBJ1-1	NA	TRBV25-1	NA	CASSPLGGETEAFF	TGTGCCAGCAGTCCTCTTGGCGGGGAAACTGAAGCTTTCTTT
TRBJ2-1	NA	TRBV20-1	NA	CSAKGNEQFF	TGCAGTGCGAAGGGGAATGAGCAGTTCTTC
TRBJ1-6	NA	TRBV13	NA	CASSPWGGNSPLHF	TGTGCCAGCAGCCCTTGGGGGGGGAATTCACCCCTCCACTTT
TRBJ2-2	NA	TRBV27	NA	CASSTRTDKNTGELFF	TGTGCCAGCAGTACCCGGACAGACAAGAACACCGGGGAGCTGTTTTTT
TRBJ1-3	NA	TRBV6-5	NA	CASSYGGNSGNTIYF	TGTGCCAGCAGTTACGGGGGGAACTCTGGAAACACCATATATTTT
TRBJ1-2	NA	TRBV6-5	NA	CASSLRDTYYGYTF	TGTGCCAGCAGCCTCAGGGACACGTATTATGGCTACACCTTC
TRBJ1-1	NA	TRBV7-2	TRBD1	CASSLSGGLLNTEAFF	TGTGCCAGCAGCTTATCAGGGGGTTTATTGAACACTGAAGCTTTCTTT
TRBJ2-3	NA	TRBV30	TRBD2	CAPMGGRGRTDTQYF	TGTGCGCCCATGGGGGGGAGGGGTCGCACAGATACGCAGTATTTT
TRBJ2-7	NA	TRBV4-3	NA	CASSQENEASYEQYF	TGCGCCAGCAGCCAAGAAAATGAGGCCTCCTACGAGCAGTACTTC
TRBJ1-3	NA	TRBV9	TRBD1	CASSVGSGGQDFSGNTIYF	TGTGCCAGCAGCGTAGGTTCCGGTGGACAGGACTTCTCTGGAAACACCATATATTTT
TRBJ2-2	NA	TRBV5-6	NA	CASSFSSNTGELFF	TGTGCCAGCAGCTTCTCTTCGAACACCGGGGAGCTGTTTTTT
TRBJ2-3	NA	TRBV21-1	NA	CASSKRRDYTDTQYF	TGTGCCAGCAGCAAAAGGCGGGACTACACAGATACGCAGTATTTT
TRBJ2-1	NA	TRBV5-1	NA	CASSFVVSYNEQFF	TGCGCCAGCAGCTTTGTCGTCTCCTACAATGAGCAGTTCTTC
TRBJ1-1	few	TRBV30	NA	CAWSPEAEAFF	TGTGCCTGGAGCCCAGAGGCTGAAGCTTTCTTT
TRBJ2-1	NA	TRBV7-9	NA	CASSPFRLSLNEQFF	TGTGCCAGCAGCCCTTTTCGGTTGTCGCTAAATGAGCAGTTCTTC
TRBJ1-1	NA	TRBV6-1	NA	CASRAGQSNTEAFF	TGTGCCAGCAGGGCAGGGCAGTCGAACACTGAAGCTTTCTTT